The rows below give T cell receptor beta chains drawn from one sample of a study of CD8 T cells in ankylosing spondylitis. TCRdb processed the 5' RACE reads anew with MiXCR; each CDR3 protein has one entry. This sample has a few hundred thousand distinct CDR3 sequences, with around 22% found just once. What was sequenced was blood, either unsorted or a sorted T cell fraction (not recorded which). The receptors were sampled from a male donor with ankylosing spondylitis. CDR3s include the opening cysteine and the closing phenylalanine or tryptophan. The order of the fields is CDR3 DNA, CDR3 protein, V gene, clone size, J gene, D gene. A D gene is named only where the DNA matches it firmly. Only part of the rows carry a size: once, few, many, or a class if the clone is expanded.

cdr3_nt: TGTGCCAGCAGCCCGGGACTAGCGGTTCCCTACGAGCAGTACTTC
cdr3_aa: CASSPGLAVPYEQYF
v_call: TRBV5-6
clone_size: -
j_call: TRBJ2-7
d_call: TRBD2

cdr3_nt: TGTGCCAGCAGTGAAGAGGGCGGGAGGGCCGCAAATGAGCAGTTCTTC
cdr3_aa: CASSEEGGRAANEQFF
v_call: TRBV6-1
clone_size: -
j_call: TRBJ2-1
d_call: TRBD2

cdr3_nt: TGTGCAAGTCGCCTCCTGACTAGCGGGAGGGCCCTGGACTACGAGCAGTACTTC
cdr3_aa: CASRLLTSGRALDYEQYF
v_call: TRBV12-2
clone_size: -
j_call: TRBJ2-7
d_call: -

cdr3_nt: TGTGCCAGCAGCTTCTTTTCGGGACAGGGGCGGTCACCCCTCCACTTT
cdr3_aa: CASSFFSGQGRSPLHF
v_call: TRBV7-2
clone_size: -
j_call: TRBJ1-6
d_call: TRBD1

cdr3_nt: TGTGCCAGCAGCTTCCACGCTGACTACGAGCAGTACTTC
cdr3_aa: CASSFHADYEQYF
v_call: TRBV11-2
clone_size: many
j_call: TRBJ2-7
d_call: -

cdr3_nt: TGTGCCACCACCCGGGGGACAGGGGTGGTCAGCACCGGGGAGCTGTTTTTT
cdr3_aa: CATTRGTGVVSTGELFF
v_call: TRBV27
clone_size: -
j_call: TRBJ2-2
d_call: TRBD1

cdr3_nt: TGTGCCAGCAGCTTCGCCGGGACAGGGGGCGTGGCCATGACCGGGGAGCTGTTTTTT
cdr3_aa: CASSFAGTGGVAMTGELFF
v_call: TRBV7-2
clone_size: -
j_call: TRBJ2-2
d_call: TRBD1

cdr3_nt: TGTGCCAGCAGTGACAGTTATAACCTTCTTAGCAATCAGCCCCAGCATTTT
cdr3_aa: CASSDSYNLLSNQPQHF
v_call: TRBV12-3/TRBV12-4
clone_size: few
j_call: TRBJ1-5
d_call: -

cdr3_nt: TGTGCCAGCAGTTTAAATAGGGTGGAGGGCTACACCTTC
cdr3_aa: CASSLNRVEGYTF
v_call: TRBV12-3/TRBV12-4
clone_size: -
j_call: TRBJ1-2
d_call: -

cdr3_nt: TGTGCCAGCAGCTTAGTTTTAGCCAAAAACATTCAGTACTTC
cdr3_aa: CASSLVLAKNIQYF
v_call: TRBV7-2
clone_size: few
j_call: TRBJ2-4
d_call: -

cdr3_nt: TGCAGCGTTGAAGATCGAAGGCCCGGGGCTAATGAAAAACTGTTTTTT
cdr3_aa: CSVEDRRPGANEKLFF
v_call: TRBV29-1
clone_size: few
j_call: TRBJ1-4
d_call: -

cdr3_nt: TGTGCCAGCAGTCCCGACAGGGGTTCGGGGGCTTTCTTT
cdr3_aa: CASSPDRGSGAFF
v_call: TRBV6-1
clone_size: many
j_call: TRBJ1-1
d_call: TRBD1

cdr3_nt: TGTGCCAGCAGTTTGGGGGGCGGCCACGAGCAGTACTTC
cdr3_aa: CASSLGGGHEQYF
v_call: TRBV12-3/TRBV12-4
clone_size: once
j_call: TRBJ2-7
d_call: -

cdr3_nt: TGTGCCAGCAGCGTAGGGGGTTCTTCGTACCAAGAGACCCAGTACTTC
cdr3_aa: CASSVGGSSYQETQYF
v_call: TRBV9
clone_size: -
j_call: TRBJ2-5
d_call: -

cdr3_nt: TGTGCCAGCAGGCCCGCCCTACCGTTCTACGAGCAGTACTTC
cdr3_aa: CASRPALPFYEQYF
v_call: TRBV5-5
clone_size: -
j_call: TRBJ2-7
d_call: -

cdr3_nt: TGTGCCAGCAGTTCTGTAGCTCGGGAGGAGTACAATGAGCAGTTCTTC
cdr3_aa: CASSSVAREEYNEQFF
v_call: TRBV12-3/TRBV12-4
clone_size: few
j_call: TRBJ2-1
d_call: TRBD2

cdr3_nt: TGTGCCAGCAGTTTGGCACAGGCGGGTGAAAAACTGTTTTTT
cdr3_aa: CASSLAQAGEKLFF
v_call: TRBV12-3/TRBV12-4
clone_size: few
j_call: TRBJ1-4
d_call: -

cdr3_nt: TGTGCCAGCAGCAAAGGACAGAATGAGACCCAGTACTTC
cdr3_aa: CASSKGQNETQYF
v_call: TRBV21-1
clone_size: -
j_call: TRBJ2-5
d_call: -

cdr3_nt: TGTGCCAGCAAGGACAGCGCGTATGGCTACACCTTC
cdr3_aa: CASKDSAYGYTF
v_call: TRBV10-3
clone_size: few
j_call: TRBJ1-2
d_call: -

cdr3_nt: TGTGCCAGCAGTGAATTCGGGACAGGGTACACTGAAGCTTTCTTT
cdr3_aa: CASSEFGTGYTEAFF
v_call: TRBV6-1
clone_size: few
j_call: TRBJ1-1
d_call: TRBD1